This T cell receptor beta chain was recorded in a study of T cell repertoires in cytomegalovirus infection (dated by TCRdb to between 2018 and 2020). For the wider study: The peptide stimulations were aimed at well-studied HLA-B-restricted epitopes as well as recently identified HLA-C-restricted CMV epitopes, whose presentation resists viral immunomodulation. Donor HLA type was relevant to the analysis, as public TCR beta signatures indicated carriage of CMV infection together with the matching HLA type.

Read against the paper, the sample's treatment or condition label means: in vitro stimulation with specific CMV peptide epitopes to enrich CMV-specific T cells. Overall results and qualifications from the work: The ex vivo response was dominated by HLA-C-restricted CMV-specific TCR beta clonotypes, and the single most frequent clonotype in two of eight donors was supplied by these HLA-C-restricted clonotypes. Cumulative frequency of public TCR beta family members discriminated carriers of CMV infection plus the relevant HLA type in this cohort and an independent approximately 350-donor cohort.

The CDR3 contains 12 residues, cysteine and phenylalanine counted. Only the CDR3 DNA stays, 36 bases, in frame from base 1. CDR1 and CDR2, per the germline V gene, are ENHRY and SYGVKD. The V and J ends are trimmed by 5 bases and 2 bases, leaving 7 bases between them. The reads were generated on an Illumina HiSeq 1500. TCRdb trimmed public reads at Q25 via fastp, called clones via MiXCR and kept in-frame beta chains. Rows with one shared CDR3 protein collapse into an entry with the most common genes and DNA. The sample table lists about 60,000 distinct CDR3 sequences, over 20% of them with a count of one. The ten largest account for 73% of the sample. On this clonotype: Its recognized antigen is unknown. Per-base quality was not reported, and no clone a single base away is much larger than it.

The chain joins TRBV10-3 to TRBJ2-7, with the D segment identity uncertain. The sample was CD8+ T cells from cultured PBMCs, taken from culture after CMV antigen stimulation. The TCR comes from a human donor in good health (CMV status not recorded). Some clones in this sample may be carry-over from other donors' samples. The DNA sequence is given as TGTGCCATCAGTCCGGACCCCTACGAGCAGTACTTC. Translated, it gives CAISPDPYEQYF.